This T cell receptor (beta chain) was captured in a study of patients and donors after allogeneic stem cell transplantation. This CDR3 has 17 amino acids. Germline assignment: CDR1 SGHVS and CDR2 FNYEAQ. V was pared by 2 bases and J by 3 bases, with 18 bases between. TCRdb analysed the RT-PCR reads with MiXCR anew, one entry per CDR3 protein. In the table there are roughly 940,000 distinct CDR3 sequences, about 20% of which are singletons. The specimen was blood, either unsorted or a sorted T cell fraction (not recorded which). V gene TRBV7-6 combines with J gene TRBJ2-3; D is ambiguous. This clonotype originated in a human donor who was either an allogeneic HSCT recipient or a stem cell or donor lymphocyte infusion donor (not recorded which). It is not recorded whose cells these are; they may come from a transplant donor. Here the CDR3 reads CASSLSSRSYMTDTQYF. CDR3 DNA sequence: TGTGCCAGCAGCTTATCGTCCAGATCCTATATGACAGATACGCAGTATTTT.